The clone carrying this T cell receptor beta chain was observed a single time. Its specificity is not known. The source of the sample is a study of blood T cells in healthy people across ages. General observations from the study: Per million T cells, TCR beta diversity dropped roughly linearly as age increased. From one million sequenced T cells, diversity estimates were lower bounds.

Then a second PCR, running roughly 7 to 12 cycles, was carried out with a sample-barcoded 5' primer and a J-beta primer mix. TCRdb analysed the 5' RACE reads with MiXCR anew, one entry per CDR3 protein. This repertoire shows about 1,500,000 distinct CDR3 sequences, 42% found once; its top ten account for less than 8%. The V end lost 2 bases, the J end lost 4 bases, and 5 bases lay between the germline ends. The CDR3 spans 12 residues. Germline lookup yields CDR1 ENHRY and CDR2 SYGVKD. This receptor was taken from a woman under 30 in good health. The sequencing input was blood. This rearrangement joins TRBV10-3 to TRBJ1-1; D gene uncertain. CDR3 amino acids: CAISEAATEAFF. Here the CDR3 DNA reads TGTGCCATCAGTGAGGCGGCCACTGAAGCTTTCTTT.